A single sample gave rise to the 26 T cell receptor beta chains below, sequenced in a study of T-cell memory formation after mild COVID-19. TCRdb recomputed calls from the 5' RACE reads with MiXCR, one row per CDR3 protein. This table has roughly 250,000 distinct CDR3 sequences, 16% appearing once. Specimen: PBMCs or a T cell subset sorted from them (not recorded which). The receptors shown here come from a man aged 18 to 35 who had mild COVID-19 (a few samples of this study predate the infection). Cell type and time point are not known.

This clonotype was seen many times. Relative to the germline gene, one junction end is altered; a read error may explain this. The genes are TRBV5-1 and TRBJ2-3, with 7 bases that match TRBD2. Per germline, CDR1 SGHRS and CDR2 YFSETQ. The CDR3 runs 12 residues. The CDR3 DNA sequence: TGTGCCAGCAGGCGGGGGACAGATACGCAGTATTTT. Encoded protein: CASRRGTDTQYF. Full variable domain (outside the CDR3, taken from reference TRBV5-1 and TRBJ2-3): KAGVTQTPRYLIKTRGQQVTLSCSPISGHRSVSWYQQTPGQGLQFLFEYFSETQRNKGNFPGRFSGRQFSNSRSEMNVSTLELGDSALYLCASRRGTDTQYFGPGTRLTVL.

This clonotype has at least ten counts. The chain combines TRBV7-2 with TRBJ1-6; tentatively, D is TRBD1 (5 bases). The CDR3 is made up of 15 amino acids. V lost 2 bases, J lost 9 bases, and 14 bases lay in between. The germline gives CDR1 SGHTA, CDR2 FQGNSA. The DNA of the CDR3 is TGTGCCAGCAGCTTAAGTAGGGACGTGGGTTCACCCCTCCACTTT. Encoded protein: CASSLSRDVGSPLHF.

The gene calls are TRBV5-1 and TRBJ2-5; D is perhaps TRBD1 (6 bases). Germline CDR1 reads SGHRS; CDR2 reads YFSETQ. CDR3 length: 15 residues. Trimming removed 4 bases at V and 1 base at J, with 14 bases between. CDR3 in amino acids: CASSRTGTPQETQYF. CDR3 DNA: TGCGCCAGCAGCCGGACCGGGACACCCCAAGAGACCCAGTACTTC. The variable domain in full, completed from reference TRBV5-1 and TRBJ2-5, reads KAGVTQTPRYLIKTRGQQVTLSCSPISGHRSVSWYQQTPGQGLQFLFEYFSETQRNKGNFPGRFSGRQFSNSRSEMNVSTLELGDSALYLCASSRTGTPQETQYFGPGTRLLVL.

The chain couples TRBV20-1 to TRBJ2-5; 7 nucleotides align to TRBD1. This CDR3 is 17 amino acids long. Germline lookup yields CDR1 DFQATT and CDR2 SNEGSKA (reference sequence). V shed 5 bases, J shed 0 bases, and the junction held 15 bases outside the gene matches. This chain's CDR3 is CSAPNRGQTFYQETQYF. Written as DNA, the CDR3 is TGCAGTGCTCCAAACAGGGGACAAACATTCTACCAAGAGACCCAGTACTTC.

V is TRBV12-3 or TRBV12-4 and J is TRBJ1-1; 7 bases map to TRBD1. This CDR3 region has 17 residues. With 5 bases clipped from V and 5 bases from J, the junction kept 17 bases outside the gene matches. The CDR3 here is CASSPFFNAGQPTEAFF. Here the CDR3 DNA reads TGTGCCAGCAGTCCCTTTTTTAATGCGGGACAGCCAACTGAAGCTTTCTTT.

The CDR3 sequence is CASSLARGQGYGYTF. The CDR3 DNA sequence: TGTGCCAGCAGCTTAGCGAGGGGGCAGGGCTATGGCTACACCTTC. This chain connects TRBV7-2 to TRBJ1-2, with TRBD1 matching over 7 bases. V lost 0 bases, J lost 4 bases, and 5 bases stayed unmatched. Germline CDR1 SGHTA, CDR2 FQGNSA. The CDR3 is 15 residues long.

The sample holds a few counts of this clonotype. The gene calls are TRBV20-1 and TRBJ2-3, with D tentatively TRBD1 or TRBD2 (5 bases each). The germline gives CDR1 DFQATT, CDR2 SNEGSKA (reference sequence). The CDR3 consists of 15 residues. V was trimmed by 5 bases and J by 1 base, leaving 16 bases between them. The CDR3 loop is CSAPDTRRGTDTQYF. The CDR3 DNA follows: TGCAGTGCTCCGGACACTCGGCGGGGCACAGATACGCAGTATTTT.

This clonotype has a handful of counts. The rearrangement uses TRBV6-5 and TRBJ2-7; TRBD2 matches 10 bases. CDR1 and CDR2 from the germline V gene are MNHEY and SVGAGI. With V trimmed by 0 bases and J by 0 bases, 8 bases remained unmatched. The CDR3 contains 18 residues. The DNA for the CDR3 is TGTGCCAGCAGTTACTCCTGGACTAGCGGCGTTAGCTCCTACGAGCAGTACTTC. Its translation is CASSYSWTSGVSSYEQYF.

This clonotype was counted only a few times. The chain links TRBV7-8 to TRBJ1-5; D might be TRBD1 (5 bases). The CDR3 extends over 17 amino acids. V gave up 4 bases and J gave up 7 bases, with 23 bases separating them. Germline V gene data show CDR1 as SGHVS and CDR2 as FQNEAQ. The CDR3: CASSSLILGDEGQPQHF. The CDR3 nucleotides are TGTGCCAGCAGCTCCTTAATTCTCGGGGACGAGGGCCAGCCCCAGCATTTT. Full variable domain (outside the CDR3, taken from reference TRBV7-8 and TRBJ1-5): GAGVSQSPRYKVAKRGQDVALRCDPISGHVSLFWYQQALGQGPEFLTYFQNEAQLDKSGLPSDRFFAERPEGSVSTLKIQRTQQEDSAVYLCASSSLILGDEGQPQHFGDGTRLSIL.

The chain joins TRBV29-1 to TRBJ1-5, with a possible D match to TRBD1 (5 bases). Trimming left V 6 bases short and J 0 bases short, with 12 bases between. This CDR3 comprises 14 residues. CDR1 is SQVTM and CDR2 is ANQGSEA in the germline V gene. The CDR3 nucleotides read TGCAGCGTGGGGCGGGGGGGTAGCAATCAGCCCCAGCATTTT. Its translation: CSVGRGGSNQPQHF.

This rearrangement joins TRBV9 to TRBJ2-5, with D perhaps assigned TRBD1 or TRBD2 (5 bases each). Germline V CDR1 and CDR2: SGDLS, YYNGEE. This CDR3 has 13 residues. V gave up 0 bases and J gave up 3 bases, with 6 bases separating them. CDR3: CASSVGGKETQYF. In nucleotides, the CDR3 is TGTGCCAGCAGCGTAGGGGGGAAAGAGACCCAGTACTTC.

The chain has TRBV19 and TRBJ2-7; TRBD1 agrees at 7 bases. The CDR3 has 15 residues. With V trimmed by 6 bases and J by 2 bases, 10 bases remained unmatched. The germline V gene has CDR1 LNHDA and CDR2 SQIVND (reference sequence). The CDR3 nucleotides read TGTGCCAGTAGCCTCACGCCTGGACAGGCCTACGAGCAGTACTTC. Its translation: CASSLTPGQAYEQYF. The variable domain in full, with the rest retrieved from reference TRBV19 and TRBJ2-7, is DGGITQSPKYLFRKEGQNVTLSCEQNLNHDAMYWYRQDPGQGLRLIYYSQIVNDFQKGDIAEGYSVSREKKESFPLTVTSAQKNPTAFYLCASSLTPGQAYEQYFGPGTRLTVT.

The chain employs TRBV20-1 and TRBJ2-3; tentatively, D is TRBD2 (7 bases). This CDR3 has 15 residues. Germline CDR1 DFQATT, CDR2 SNEGSKA (reference sequence). V lost 3 bases, J lost 1 base, and 14 bases lay in between. CDR3 nucleotides: TGCAGTGCTAGCCGGGGGGCCGGGGGCACAGATACGCAGTATTTT. This encodes CSASRGAGGTDTQYF.

This clonotype appeared many times. CDR3 protein: CASSPADYEQYF. The DNA of the CDR3 is TGTGCCAGCAGCCCCGCAGATTACGAGCAGTACTTC. V usage is TRBV6-2 or TRBV6-3 and J usage is TRBJ2-7; no reliable D call. Germline CDR1 MNHEY, CDR2 SVGEGT. The CDR3 is made up of 12 amino acids. V was pared by 6 bases and J by 4 bases, with 10 bases between.

V gene TRBV5-1 combines with J gene TRBJ2-1, with 7 bases that match TRBD2. The germline V gene encodes CDR1 SGHRS and CDR2 YFSETQ. This CDR3 spans 16 amino acids. After removal of 4 bases from V and 0 bases from J, the junction contained 7 bases not matched to a gene. The CDR3 reads CASSGEGLGSYNEQFF. Written as DNA, the CDR3 is TGCGCCAGCAGCGGGGAGGGGCTCGGCTCCTACAATGAGCAGTTCTTC.

The CDR3 loop reads CASSDQAGARDTQYF. The CDR3 DNA reads as TGTGCCAGCAGCGATCAAGCGGGGGCTAGGGATACGCAGTATTTT. V is TRBV9 and J is TRBJ2-3; 8 positions match TRBD2. This CDR3 comprises 15 residues. Germline V CDR1 and CDR2: SGDLS, YYNGEE. V lost 3 bases to trimming and J lost 6 bases; unmatched junction nucleotides: 9.

Regarding this clonotype: The junction departs from the called germline gene at one end, perhaps through a read error. The CDR3: CASSQDGAMPGPQHF. In nucleotides, the CDR3 is TGTGCCAGCAGCCAAGATGGGGCCATGCCGGGGCCCCAGCATTTT. The chain combines TRBV4-1 with TRBJ1-5; D is possibly TRBD1 (5 bases). This CDR3 has 15 residues. Per germline, CDR1 MGHRA and CDR2 YSYEKL.

V usage is TRBV6-5 and J usage is TRBJ2-7, with 8 bases identical to TRBD1. Germline CDR1 and CDR2: MNHEY and SVGAGI. With V trimmed by 2 bases and J by 2 bases, 5 bases remained unmatched. This CDR3 has 15 residues. The CDR3 DNA reads as TGTGCCAGCAGTTACACAATGGACAGGGCCTACGAGCAGTACGTC. As protein: CASSYTMDRAYEQYV.

The J gene is TRBJ1-5, the V gene TRBV24-1, with unresolved D. Trimming stripped 5 bases from V and 6 bases from J, with 10 bases between. The CDR3 consists of 13 residues. The germline V gene has CDR1 KGHDR and CDR2 SFDVKD. The CDR3 nucleotides read TGTGCCACCAGTGCCCTCGAGGGTCAGCCCCAGCATTTT. Its translation: CATSALEGQPQHF.

This clonotype showed up just a few times. The rearrangement uses TRBV2 and TRBJ2-5; TRBD1 aligns across 8 bases. CDR1 is SNHLY, CDR2 FYNNEI, per germline. The CDR3 loop spans 13 amino acids. Germline trimming cut 9 bases from V and 2 bases from J; bases unmatched to any gene: 5. CDR3 residues: CASHRDRQETQYF. In DNA form, the CDR3 reads TGTGCCAGTCACCGGGACAGGCAAGAGACCCAGTACTTC.

This sequence joins TRBV18 and TRBJ2-7; D is possibly TRBD1 (6 bases). Germline assignment: CDR1 KGHSH and CDR2 LQKENI. The CDR3 has 15 amino acids. Trimming left V 3 bases short and J 6 bases short, with 18 bases between. In DNA, the CDR3 is TGTGCCAGCTCACCGGGGATCAACAGGGATTCCGAGCAGTACGTC. Translation: CASSPGINRDSEQYV.

The chain uses TRBV7-2 and TRBJ2-5; D not certain. Trimming pared 6 bases from V and 5 bases from J, leaving 19 bases between. Germline values: CDR1 SGHTA, CDR2 FQGNSA. This CDR3 contains 15 residues. CDR3 DNA sequence: TGTGCCAGCAGTCCAGCCCCGGGCTCCACGGAGACCCAGTACTTC. It codes for CASSPAPGSTETQYF.

The gene calls are TRBV7-9 and TRBJ1-1; 7 bases fit TRBD1. The germline V gene has CDR1 SEHNR and CDR2 FQNEAQ (reference sequence). This CDR3 is 14 amino acids long. V dropped 5 bases and J dropped 2; count of bases not matched to a gene: 5. CDR3 in amino acids: CASSRDRYNTEAFF. CDR3 sequence (DNA): TGTGCCAGCAGCCGGGACAGATACAACACTGAAGCTTTCTTT.

The sample holds a few counts of this clonotype. The V gene is TRBV2, the J gene TRBJ1-2; D gene uncertain. The V and J ends lost 4 bases and 14 bases respectively, with 17 bases between them. The CDR3 consists of 12 residues. Germline V gives CDR1 SNHLY, CDR2 FYNNEI. The CDR3 DNA reads TGTGCCAGCAGTGGGCAGAATTATGGCTGGACCTTC. Its translation is CASSGQNYGWTF.

The chain has TRBV6-2 or TRBV6-3 and TRBJ1-5, with D perhaps TRBD1 (5 bases). V was cut by 6 bases and J by 3 bases, with 12 bases left in between. The length of the CDR3 is 14 residues. Germline V gene lookup returns CDR1 MNHEY and CDR2 SVGEGT. CDR3 sequence reads: CASSVRGSNQPQHF. The CDR3 DNA follows: TGTGCCAGCAGCGTGAGGGGATCCAATCAGCCCCAGCATTTT.

The rearrangement joins TRBV5-1 to TRBJ2-1; the match to TRBD2 covers 14 bases. CDR1 is SGHRS, CDR2 YFSETQ, per germline. The CDR3 extends over 15 amino acids. V shed 4 bases and J 7 bases; nucleotides not matched to a gene: 4. CDR3 residues: CASSTGTSGGNEQFF. CDR3 sequence (DNA): TGCGCCAGCAGCACGGGGACTAGCGGGGGAAATGAGCAGTTCTTC.